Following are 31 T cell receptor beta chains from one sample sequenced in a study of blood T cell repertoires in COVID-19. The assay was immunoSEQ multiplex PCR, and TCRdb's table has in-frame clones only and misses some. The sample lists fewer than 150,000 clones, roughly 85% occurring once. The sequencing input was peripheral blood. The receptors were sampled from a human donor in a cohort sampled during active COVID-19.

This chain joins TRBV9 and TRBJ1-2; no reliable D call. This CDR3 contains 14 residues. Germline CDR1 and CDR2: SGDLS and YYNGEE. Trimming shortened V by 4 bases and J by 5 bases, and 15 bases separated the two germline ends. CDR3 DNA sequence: TGTGCCAGCAGCCCAGGAGGGTCTCTATATGGCTACACCTTC. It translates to CASSPGGSLYGYTF.

The CDR3 here is CASSPWRGRTDTQYF. In DNA, the CDR3 is TGTGCCAGCTCACCATGGCGGGGGCGGACAGATACGCAGTATTTT. This sequence joins TRBV18 and TRBJ2-3, with D perhaps matching TRBD2 (7 bases). The CDR3 is made up of 15 amino acids. The V gene's germline CDR1 is KGHSH and CDR2 LQKENI. V shed 2 bases and J shed 3 bases, with 12 bases lying between them.

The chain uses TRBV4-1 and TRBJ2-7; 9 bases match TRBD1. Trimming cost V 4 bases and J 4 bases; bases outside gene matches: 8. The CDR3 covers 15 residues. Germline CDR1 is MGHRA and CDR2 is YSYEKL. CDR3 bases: TGCGCCAGCAGCCGAGAGGAGGGACAGGGATACGAGCAGTACTTC. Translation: CASSREEGQGYEQYF.

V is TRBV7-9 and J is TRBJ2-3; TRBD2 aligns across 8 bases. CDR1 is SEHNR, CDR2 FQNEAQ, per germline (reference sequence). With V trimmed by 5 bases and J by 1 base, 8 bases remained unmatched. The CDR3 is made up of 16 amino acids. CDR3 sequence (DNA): TGTGCCAGCAGCACCGATAGCGGGGTAGGCACAGATACGCAGTATTTT. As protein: CASSTDSGVGTDTQYF.

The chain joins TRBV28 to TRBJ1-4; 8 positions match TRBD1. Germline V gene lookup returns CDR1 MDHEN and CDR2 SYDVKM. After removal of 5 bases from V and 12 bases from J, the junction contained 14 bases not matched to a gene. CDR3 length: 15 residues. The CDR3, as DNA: TGTGCCAGCAGTCCCAGACAGGGGCTGCTCGCTGAACTGTTTTTT. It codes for CASSPRQGLLAELFF.

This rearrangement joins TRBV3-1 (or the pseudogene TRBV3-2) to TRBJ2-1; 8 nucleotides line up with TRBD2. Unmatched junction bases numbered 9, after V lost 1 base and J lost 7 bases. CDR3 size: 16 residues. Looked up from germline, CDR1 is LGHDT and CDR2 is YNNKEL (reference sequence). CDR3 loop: CASSQVAGGVRNEQFF. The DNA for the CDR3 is TGTGCCAGCAGCCAAGTGGCGGGGGGCGTTCGGAATGAGCAGTTCTTC.

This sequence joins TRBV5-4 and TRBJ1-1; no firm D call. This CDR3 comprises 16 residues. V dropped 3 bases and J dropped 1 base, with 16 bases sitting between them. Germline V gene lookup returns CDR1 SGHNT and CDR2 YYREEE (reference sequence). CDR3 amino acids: CASSSGSFGWNTEAFF. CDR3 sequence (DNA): TGTGCCAGCAGCTCCGGGTCTTTCGGTTGGAACACTGAAGCTTTCTTT.

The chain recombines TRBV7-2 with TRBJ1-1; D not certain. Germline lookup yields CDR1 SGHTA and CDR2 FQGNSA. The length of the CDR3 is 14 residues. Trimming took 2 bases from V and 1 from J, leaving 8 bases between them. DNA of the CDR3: TGTGCCAGCAGCTTACTCCGGGAGAACACTGAAGCTTTCTTT. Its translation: CASSLLRENTEAFF.

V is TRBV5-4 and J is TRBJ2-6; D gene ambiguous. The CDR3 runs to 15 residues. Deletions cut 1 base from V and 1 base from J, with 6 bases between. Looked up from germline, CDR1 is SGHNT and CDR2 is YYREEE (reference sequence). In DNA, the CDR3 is TGTGCCAGCAGCTTGACGCGTTCTGGGGCCAACGTCCTGACTTTC. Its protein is CASSLTRSGANVLTF. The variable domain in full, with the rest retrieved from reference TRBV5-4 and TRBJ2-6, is ETGVTQSPTHLIKTRGQQVTLRCSSQSGHNTVSWYQQALGQGPQFIFQYYREEENGRGNFPPRFSGLQFPNYSSELNVNALELDDSALYLCASSLTRSGANVLTFGAGSRLTVL.

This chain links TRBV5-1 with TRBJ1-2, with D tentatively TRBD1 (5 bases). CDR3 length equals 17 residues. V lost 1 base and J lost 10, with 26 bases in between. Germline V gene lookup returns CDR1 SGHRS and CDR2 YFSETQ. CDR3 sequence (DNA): TGCGCCAGCAGCTTGTTTAGTAGCGGACATCGCTCGTCCATCTACACCTTC. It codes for CASSLFSSGHRSSIYTF.

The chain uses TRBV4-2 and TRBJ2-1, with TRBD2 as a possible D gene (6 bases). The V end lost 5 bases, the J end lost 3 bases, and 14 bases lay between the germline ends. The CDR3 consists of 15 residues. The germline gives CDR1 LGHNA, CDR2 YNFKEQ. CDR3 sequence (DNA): TGTGCCAGCAGCTACGGGGGACTTAGCTACAATGAGCAGTTCTTC. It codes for CASSYGGLSYNEQFF.

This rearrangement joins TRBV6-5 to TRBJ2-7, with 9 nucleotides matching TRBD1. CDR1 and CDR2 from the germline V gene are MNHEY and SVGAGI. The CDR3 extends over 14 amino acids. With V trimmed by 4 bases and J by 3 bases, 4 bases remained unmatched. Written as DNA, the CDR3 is TGTGCCAGCAGTTGGGACAGGGATAACTACGAGCAGTACTTC. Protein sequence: CASSWDRDNYEQYF.

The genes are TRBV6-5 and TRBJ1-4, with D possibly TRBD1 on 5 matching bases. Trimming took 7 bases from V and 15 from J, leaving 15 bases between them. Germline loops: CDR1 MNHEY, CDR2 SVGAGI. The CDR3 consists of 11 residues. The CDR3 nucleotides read TGTGCCAGCATGCGGAGGGACCGGTTGTTTTTT. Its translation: CASMRRDRLFF.

The CDR3 DNA is TGTGCCTGGAGTACAGGGGTTTTGAACACTGAAGCTTTCTTT. It is translated as CAWSTGVLNTEAFF. The chain couples TRBV30 to TRBJ1-1, with 7 bases that match TRBD1. CDR1 GTSNPN and CDR2 SVGIG come from the germline V gene (reference sequence). This CDR3 comprises 14 residues. The V segment lost 2 bases and the J segment 0 bases; nucleotides outside the gene matches: 3.

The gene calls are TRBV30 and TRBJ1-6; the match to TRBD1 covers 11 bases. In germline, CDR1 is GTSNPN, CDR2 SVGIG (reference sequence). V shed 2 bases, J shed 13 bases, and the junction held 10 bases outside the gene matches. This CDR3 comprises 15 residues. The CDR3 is CAWSPPGQGVRPLHF. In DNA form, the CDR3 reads TGTGCCTGGAGTCCTCCGGGACAGGGGGTCCGGCCCCTCCACTTT.

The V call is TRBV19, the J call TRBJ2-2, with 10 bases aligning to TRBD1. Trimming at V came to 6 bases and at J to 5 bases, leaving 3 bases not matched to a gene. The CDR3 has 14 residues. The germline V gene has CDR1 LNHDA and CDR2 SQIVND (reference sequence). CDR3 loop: CASSPDRGTGELFF. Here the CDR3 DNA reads TGTGCCAGTAGCCCGGACAGGGGGACCGGGGAGCTGTTTTTT.

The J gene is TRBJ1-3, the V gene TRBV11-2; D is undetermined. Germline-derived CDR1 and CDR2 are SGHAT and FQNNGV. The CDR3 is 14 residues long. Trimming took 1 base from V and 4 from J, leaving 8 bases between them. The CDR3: CASSLGGNGNTIYF. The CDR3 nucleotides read TGTGCCAGCAGCTTAGGAGGGAACGGAAACACCATATATTTT.

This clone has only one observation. The CDR3 DNA sequence: TGCGCCAGCAGCTTGGCCGGAACAGCAACTAATGAAAAACTGTTTTTT. Translated, it gives CASSLAGTATNEKLFF. The chain carries TRBV5-1 and TRBJ1-4; the D is unclear. This CDR3 region has 16 residues. In germline, CDR1 is SGHRS, CDR2 YFSETQ. The V and J ends lost 0 bases and 0 bases respectively, with 9 bases between them. The complete variable domain, with remaining parts taken from reference TRBV5-1 and TRBJ1-4, reads KAGVTQTPRYLIKTRGQQVTLSCSPISGHRSVSWYQQTPGQGLQFLFEYFSETQRNKGNFPGRFSGRQFSNSRSEMNVSTLELGDSALYLCASSLAGTATNEKLFFGSGTQLSVL.

As DNA, the CDR3 is TGTGCCAGCAGTGAAGCCCGAACAGATTTGAACTCTGGGGCCAACGTCCTGACTTTC. Protein sequence: CASSEARTDLNSGANVLTF. The gene calls are TRBV6-1 and TRBJ2-6; D is unresolved. This CDR3 spans 19 amino acids. CDR1 is MNHNS and CDR2 is SASEGT in the germline V gene. V was clipped by 0 bases and J by 0 bases, with 15 bases between them.

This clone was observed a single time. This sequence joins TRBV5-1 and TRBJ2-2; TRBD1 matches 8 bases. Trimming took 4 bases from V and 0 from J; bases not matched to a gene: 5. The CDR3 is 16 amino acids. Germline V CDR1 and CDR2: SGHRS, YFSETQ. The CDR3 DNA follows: TGCGCCAGCAGCCCAACAGGGGGGACGAACACCGGGGAGCTGTTTTTT. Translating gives CASSPTGGTNTGELFF.

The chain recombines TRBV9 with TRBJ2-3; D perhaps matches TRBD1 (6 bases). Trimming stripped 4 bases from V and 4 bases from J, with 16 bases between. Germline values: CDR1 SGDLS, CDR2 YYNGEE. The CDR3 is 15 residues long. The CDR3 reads CASSFYGTFSDTQYF. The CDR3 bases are TGTGCCAGCAGCTTTTACGGGACATTCTCAGATACGCAGTATTTT.

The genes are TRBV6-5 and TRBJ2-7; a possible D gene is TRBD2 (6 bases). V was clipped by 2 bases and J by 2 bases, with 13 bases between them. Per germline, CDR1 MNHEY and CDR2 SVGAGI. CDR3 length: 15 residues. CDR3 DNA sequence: TGTGCCAGCAGTTACGCGAGGCGGGGAGCCTACGAGCAGTACTTC. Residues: CASSYARRGAYEQYF.

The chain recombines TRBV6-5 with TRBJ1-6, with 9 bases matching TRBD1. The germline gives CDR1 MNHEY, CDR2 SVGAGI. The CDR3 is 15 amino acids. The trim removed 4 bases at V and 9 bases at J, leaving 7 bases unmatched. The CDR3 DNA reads TGTGCCAGCAGTTTGGGGGGACAGGGTGGTTCACCCCTCCACTTT. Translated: CASSLGGQGGSPLHF.

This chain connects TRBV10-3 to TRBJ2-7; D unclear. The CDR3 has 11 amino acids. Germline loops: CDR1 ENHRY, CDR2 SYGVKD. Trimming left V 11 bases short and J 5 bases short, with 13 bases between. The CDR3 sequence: CAVGFKDEQYF. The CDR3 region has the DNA TGTGCCGTCGGGTTTAAGGACGAGCAGTACTTC.

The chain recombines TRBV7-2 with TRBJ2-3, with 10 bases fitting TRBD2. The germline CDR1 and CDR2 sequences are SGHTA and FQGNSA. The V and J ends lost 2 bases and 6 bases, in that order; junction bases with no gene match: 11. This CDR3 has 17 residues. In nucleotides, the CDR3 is TGTGCCAGCAGCTTACCCCTAACTAGCGGGGCCGAGGATACGCAGTATTTT. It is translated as CASSLPLTSGAEDTQYF.

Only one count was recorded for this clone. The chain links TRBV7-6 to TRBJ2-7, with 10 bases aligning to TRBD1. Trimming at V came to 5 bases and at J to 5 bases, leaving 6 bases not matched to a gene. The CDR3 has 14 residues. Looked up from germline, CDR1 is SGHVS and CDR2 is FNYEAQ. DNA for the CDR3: TGTGCCAGCAGCCCTTGGACAGGGGGGGACGAGCAGTACTTC. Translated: CASSPWTGGDEQYF.

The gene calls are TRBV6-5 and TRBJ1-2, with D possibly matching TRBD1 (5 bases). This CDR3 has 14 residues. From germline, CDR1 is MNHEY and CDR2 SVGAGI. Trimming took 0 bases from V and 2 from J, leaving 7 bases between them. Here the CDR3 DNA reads TGTGCCAGCAGTTACTCGGGGGGAAACTATGGCTACACCTTC. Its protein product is CASSYSGGNYGYTF.

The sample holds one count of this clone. CDR3 bases: TGTGCCAGCAGGGGGACTACGGTAAGAGATACGCAGTATTTT. This encodes CASRGTTVRDTQYF. The genes are TRBV11-2 and TRBJ2-3; 7 bases are shared with TRBD2. Germline CDR1 SGHAT, CDR2 FQNNGV. The CDR3 covers 14 residues. V lost 6 bases, J lost 5 bases, and 8 bases stayed unmatched. Together with reference TRBV11-2 and TRBJ2-3, the CDR3 gives the full variable domain: EAGVAQSPRYKIIEKRQSVAFWCNPISGHATLYWYQQILGQGPKLLIQFQNNGVVDDSQLPKDRFSAERLKGVDSTLKIQPAKLEDSAVYLCASRGTTVRDTQYFGPGTRLTVL.

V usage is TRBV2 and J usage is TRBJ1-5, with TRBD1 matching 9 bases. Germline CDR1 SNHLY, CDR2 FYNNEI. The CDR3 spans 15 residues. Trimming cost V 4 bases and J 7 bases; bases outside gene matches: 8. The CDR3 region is CASSGGDRVGQPQHF. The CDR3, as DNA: TGTGCCAGCAGTGGAGGGGACAGGGTTGGCCAGCCCCAGCATTTT. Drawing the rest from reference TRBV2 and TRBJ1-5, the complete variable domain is EPEVTQTPSHQVTQMGQEVILRCVPISNHLYFYWYRQILGQKVEFLVSFYNNEISEKSEIFDDQFSVERPDGSNFTLKIRSTKLEDSAMYFCASSGGDRVGQPQHFGDGTRLSIL.

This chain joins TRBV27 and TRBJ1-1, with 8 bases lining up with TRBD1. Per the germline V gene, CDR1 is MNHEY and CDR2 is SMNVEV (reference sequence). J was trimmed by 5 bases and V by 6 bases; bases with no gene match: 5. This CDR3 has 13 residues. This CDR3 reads CASSSGGRTEAFF. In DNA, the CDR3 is TGTGCCAGCAGCTCAGGGGGCAGGACTGAAGCTTTCTTT.

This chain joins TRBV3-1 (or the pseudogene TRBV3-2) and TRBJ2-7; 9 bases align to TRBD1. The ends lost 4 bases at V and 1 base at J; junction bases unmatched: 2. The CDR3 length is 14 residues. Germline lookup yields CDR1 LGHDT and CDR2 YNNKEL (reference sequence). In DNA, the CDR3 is TGTGCCAGCAGCCCCGGGACAGGGTCCTACGAGCAGTACTTC. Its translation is CASSPGTGSYEQYF.